These 30 T cell receptor beta chains were sequenced from one sample in a study of shared clonotypes between healthy human individuals. Assay: immunoSEQ multiplex PCR; the TCRdb copy retains only in-frame clones and omits some. The table has 550,000 to 850,000 clones, 74% seen once. The sequenced sample was memory CD4+ T cells sorted from blood. Stated subset: CD45RA-negative fraction. All receptors derive from a young woman in good health.

CDR3 in amino acids: CASRPRSGRSYNEQFF. In nucleotides, the CDR3 is TGTGCCAGCAGGCCCAGGAGCGGGAGGTCGTACAATGAGCAGTTCTTC. The gene calls are TRBV2 and TRBJ2-1, with 9 bases fitting TRBD2. CDR3 size: 16 residues. J lost 4 bases, V lost 6 bases, and 10 bases had no gene match. Germline lookup yields CDR1 SNHLY and CDR2 FYNNEI.

The chain employs TRBV28 and TRBJ1-4; D not resolved. V lost 6 bases and J 0 bases, leaving 8 bases between the germline ends. The germline CDR1 and CDR2 sequences are MDHEN and SYDVKM. CDR3 size: 14 residues. The CDR3 nucleotides are TGTGCCAGCAGCCCGGTTGCAACTAATGAAAAACTGTTTTTT. Translation: CASSPVATNEKLFF.

The chain recombines TRBV6-5 with TRBJ2-1; 7 positions match TRBD1. CDR1 is MNHEY and CDR2 is SVGAGI in the germline V gene. This CDR3 is built from 15 residues. V shed 7 bases, J shed 0 bases, and the junction held 6 bases outside the gene matches. The CDR3 spells CASMRQGDSYNEQFF. The DNA of the CDR3 is TGTGCCAGCATGAGACAGGGTGACTCCTACAATGAGCAGTTCTTC.

This chain links TRBV5-4 with TRBJ1-3; a weak D match, TRBD1 (5 bases). The CDR3 contains 15 residues. V lost 0 bases and J 3 bases, leaving 10 bases between the germline ends. CDR1 is SGHNT, CDR2 YYREEE, per germline (reference sequence). The CDR3 here is CASSLDMGVGNTIYF. CDR3 DNA sequence: TGTGCCAGCAGCTTGGACATGGGGGTTGGAAACACCATATATTTT.

On this clone itself: The sample has other DNA sequences that encode this CDR3 too. The gene calls are TRBV28 and TRBJ1-5; 8 bases match TRBD1. The germline V gene has CDR1 MDHEN and CDR2 SYDVKM. This CDR3 has 14 residues. The junction had 7 bases not matched to a gene; V was cut back by 6 bases and J by 6 bases. The CDR3 nucleotides read TGTGCCAGCAGGGAAGGACAGGGTGGTCAGCCCCAGCATTTT. Its protein product is CASREGQGGQPQHF.

The rearrangement links TRBV29-1 to TRBJ1-3; D not resolved. With 0 bases removed from V and 4 bases from J, the gap between germline ends came to 7 bases. CDR1 is SQVTM and CDR2 is ANQGSEA in the germline V gene. There are 13 residues in the CDR3. The CDR3 sequence is CSVEETRGNTIYF. The CDR3 nucleotides are TGCAGCGTTGAAGAGACTAGGGGAAACACCATATATTTT.

The V and J genes are TRBV9 and TRBJ2-1; 10 positions agree with TRBD2. Per germline, CDR1 SGDLS and CDR2 YYNGEE. Germline trimming cut 0 bases from V and 4 bases from J; bases unmatched to any gene: 4. The CDR3 extends over 16 amino acids. Here the CDR3 reads CASSVVGTSAYNEQFF. For the CDR3, the DNA is TGTGCCAGCAGCGTAGTTGGGACTAGCGCATACAATGAGCAGTTCTTC.

CDR3 amino acids: CASSPPAGSEGIEAFF. In DNA, the CDR3 is TGTGCCAGCAGTCCCCCAGCCGGGTCGGAAGGGATAGAAGCTTTCTTT. This sequence joins TRBV28 and TRBJ1-1; D not resolved. CDR1 and CDR2 (germline): MDHEN, SYDVKM. Trimming cost V 5 bases and J 8 bases, with 24 bases left between them. The CDR3 is made up of 16 amino acids. Full variable domain (outside the CDR3, taken from reference TRBV28 and TRBJ1-1): DVKVTQSSRYLVKRTGEKVFLECVQDMDHENMFWYRQDPGLGLRLIYFSYDVKMKEKGDIPEGYSVSREKKERFSLILESASTNQTSMYLCASSPPAGSEGIEAFFGQGTRLTVV.

This chain connects TRBV5-1 to TRBJ2-7, with D maybe TRBD2 (6 bases). The CDR3 has 15 amino acids. Germline V gene data show CDR1 as SGHRS and CDR2 as YFSETQ. The ends were cut back, 4 bases at V and 6 bases at J, with 20 bases in the middle. The DNA for the CDR3 is TGCGCCAGCAGCCCCTCCACATTTGATAGCGGCGAGCAGTACTTC. As protein: CASSPSTFDSGEQYF.

This clone came up once. The chain combines TRBV18 with TRBJ2-7; possibly TRBD1 for D (6 bases). The germline gives CDR1 KGHSH, CDR2 LQKENI. The CDR3 loop spans 15 amino acids. Trimming shortened V by 3 bases and J by 2 bases, and 14 bases separated the two germline ends. The DNA of the CDR3 is TGTGCCAGCTCACCTGGGACGCAGGGGCCCTACGAGCAGTACTTC. This gives the protein CASSPGTQGPYEQYF.

The CDR3 sequence is CSVVVQGVVEGYTF. CDR3 in DNA: TGCAGCGTTGTAGTCCAGGGGGTTGTGGAGGGCTACACCTTC. This chain uses TRBV29-1 with TRBJ1-2; 7 positions agree with TRBD1. This CDR3 has 14 residues. CDR1 SQVTM and CDR2 ANQGSEA come from the germline V gene. V dropped 4 bases and J dropped 8; count of bases not matched to a gene: 13.

This clone has just a few counts. In nucleotides, the CDR3 is TGCGCCAGCAGCTCCTACTGGGGGGAGCCCCAGCATTTT. Protein: CASSSYWGEPQHF. The chain carries TRBV5-1 and TRBJ1-5, with D tentatively TRBD1 (5 bases). CDR1 is SGHRS, CDR2 YFSETQ, per germline. The CDR3 covers 13 residues. Trimming removed 3 bases at V and 8 bases at J, with 12 bases between.

J is TRBJ2-7 and V is TRBV27; D could derive from TRBD1 or TRBD2 (5 bases each). The germline V gene encodes CDR1 MNHEY and CDR2 SMNVEV (reference sequence). V lost 8 bases and J lost 0, with 17 bases in between. The CDR3 covers 15 residues. CDR3 DNA: TGTGCCAGCGCTCTTGGGACGGCTTACTCCTACGAGCAGTACTTC. Translation gives CASALGTAYSYEQYF.

The table lists this clone with a few counts. This chain links TRBV7-2 with TRBJ2-5, with 13 bases matching TRBD2. Germline CDR1 reads SGHTA; CDR2 reads FQGNSA. The trim removed 5 bases at V and 3 bases at J, leaving 6 bases unmatched. This CDR3 region has 16 residues. CDR3: CASSERLAGGKETQYF. The CDR3, as DNA: TGTGCCAGCAGCGAAAGACTAGCGGGAGGCAAAGAGACCCAGTACTTC.

Worth noting for this clone: The sample contains more than one DNA sequence encoding this CDR3. The genes are TRBV4-1 and TRBJ1-1; no clear D. Trimming took off 3 bases at V and 1 base at J, with 9 bases between the two ends. The germline V gene has CDR1 MGHRA and CDR2 YSYEKL. This CDR3 contains 14 residues. This chain's CDR3 is CASSHKAGNTEAFF. In DNA, the CDR3 is TGCGCCAGCAGCCACAAGGCAGGGAACACTGAAGCTTTCTTT.

The V and J genes are TRBV5-1 and TRBJ1-1, with 12 bases matching TRBD1. Germline CDR1 reads SGHRS; CDR2 reads YFSETQ. This CDR3 has 15 amino acids. Trimming removed 0 bases from V and 4 bases from J; junction bases left unmatched: 1. CDR3 sequence (DNA): TGCGCCAGCAGCTTGGTGGGACAGGGGGCCACTGAAGCTTTCTTT. Translation: CASSLVGQGATEAFF.

This chain uses TRBV6-6 with TRBJ2-7; unclear D gene. CDR1 MNHNY and CDR2 SVGAGI come from the germline V gene (reference sequence). V lost 0 bases and J lost 0, with 9 bases in between. This CDR3 spans 15 amino acids. The CDR3 sequence: CASSYSGYSSYEQYF. Written as DNA, the CDR3 is TGTGCCAGCAGTTACTCCGGGTATAGCTCCTACGAGCAGTACTTC.

The genes are TRBV7-6 and TRBJ2-5, with D perhaps being TRBD1 or TRBD2 (5 bases each). Trimming shortened V by 5 bases and J by 5 bases, and 18 bases separated the two germline ends. The CDR3 loop spans 15 amino acids. Germline CDR1 SGHVS, CDR2 FNYEAQ. The CDR3 loop is CASSISGTESETQYF. The CDR3 region has the DNA TGTGCCAGCAGCATCTCCGGGACGGAATCGGAGACCCAGTACTTC.

V is TRBV11-2 and J is TRBJ2-2, with a possible D match to TRBD2 (6 bases). The germline CDR1 and CDR2 sequences are SGHAT and FQNNGV. This CDR3 comprises 14 residues. V lost 0 bases to trimming and J lost 8 bases, with 10 bases between them. The CDR3 DNA reads TGTGCCAGCAGCTTAGATCAGGGAGGAGGGGAGCTGTTTTTT. Protein product: CASSLDQGGGELFF.

The genes are TRBV19 and TRBJ2-7, with a tentative D call TRBD1 (5 bases). CDR1 and CDR2 from the germline V gene are LNHDA and SQIVND (reference sequence). The V gene lost 3 bases and the J gene lost 4 bases, with 13 bases spanning the gap. This CDR3 region has 14 residues. The CDR3 region is CASSMAGKSYEQYF. The CDR3 DNA is TGTGCCAGTAGTATGGCAGGGAAAAGTTACGAGCAGTACTTC.

This clone was detected a few times. V usage is TRBV21-1 and J usage is TRBJ1-5. TRBV21-1 is given as a pseudogene. The CDR3 sequence is 15 residues long. The CDR3 DNA is TGTGCCAGCCCTGAGACGGGGGTTAAAGGACAGCCCCAGCATTTT. The encoded protein is CASPETGVKGQPQHF.

The chain's CDR3 is CASSFQQGGTDTQYF. CDR3 DNA: TGTGCCAGCAGTTTCCAACAGGGAGGCACAGATACGCAGTATTTT. The V and J genes are TRBV27 and TRBJ2-3; TRBD1 might be the D (6 bases). The CDR3 sequence is 15 residues long. Between the trimmed V and J ends, which lost 3 bases and 1 base, there was a span of 11 bases. Germline values: CDR1 MNHEY, CDR2 SMNVEV (reference sequence).

This clone was counted between two and nine times. This rearrangement joins TRBV21-1 to TRBJ2-1; TRBD2, the table's D call, was not compared with the DNA. TRBV21-1 is annotated as a pseudogene. CDR3 length equals 15 residues. The CDR3 spells CASSKGPGDGNEQFF. CDR3 in DNA: TGTGCCAGCAGCAAAGGTCCCGGGGATGGGAATGAGCAGTTCTTC.

The chain joins TRBV7-2 to TRBJ2-7; D is ambiguous. Trimming pared 4 bases from V and 5 bases from J, leaving 12 bases between. The CDR3 length is 13 residues. Germline CDR1 is SGHTA and CDR2 is FQGNSA. The CDR3 spells CASSSPVLNEQYF. Here the CDR3 DNA reads TGTGCCAGCAGCTCTCCCGTCCTTAACGAGCAGTACTTC.

The chain joins TRBV25-1 to TRBJ2-7, with D unresolved. The CDR3 contains 14 residues. V was clipped by 4 bases and J by 2 bases, with 12 bases between them. The germline gives CDR1 MGHDK, CDR2 SYGVNS. The CDR3 sequence is CASSVPGRTYEQYF. The CDR3 coding sequence is TGTGCCAGCAGTGTCCCGGGCCGCACCTACGAGCAGTACTTC.

V usage is TRBV5-1 and J usage is TRBJ1-1; D is ambiguous. The ends were cut back, 1 base at V and 1 base at J, with 11 bases in the middle. CDR1 SGHRS and CDR2 YFSETQ come from the germline V gene. The CDR3 has 15 residues. The CDR3 here is CASSLSTATNTEAFF. The CDR3 nucleotides are TGCGCCAGCAGCTTGTCTACAGCGACGAACACTGAAGCTTTCTTT. Using reference TRBV5-1 and TRBJ1-1 for the parts outside the CDR3, the full variable domain is KAGVTQTPRYLIKTRGQQVTLSCSPISGHRSVSWYQQTPGQGLQFLFEYFSETQRNKGNFPGRFSGRQFSNSRSEMNVSTLELGDSALYLCASSLSTATNTEAFFGQGTRLTVV.

The V gene is TRBV7-8, the J gene TRBJ2-5; tentatively, D is TRBD2 (5 bases). The V and J ends lost 3 bases and 2 bases respectively, with 10 bases between them. The V gene's germline CDR1 is SGHVS and CDR2 FQNEAQ. The CDR3 covers 14 residues. The CDR3 sequence is CASSLQEVQETQYF. Written as DNA, the CDR3 is TGTGCCAGCAGCTTGCAGGAGGTTCAAGAGACCCAGTACTTC.

In its sample, this clone was seen a few times. This chain uses TRBV7-6 with TRBJ2-6; D is unresolved. Per the germline V gene, CDR1 is SGHVS and CDR2 is FNYEAQ. The CDR3 spans 15 residues. V lost 2 bases and J lost 4, with 9 bases in between. CDR3 region: CASSLTPTGANVLTF. DNA for the CDR3: TGTGCCAGCAGCTTAACCCCCACGGGGGCCAACGTCCTGACTTTC.

The V gene is TRBV6-5, the J gene TRBJ2-1; maybe TRBD2 (6 bases). V dropped 5 bases and J dropped 15 bases, with 14 bases sitting between them. Germline V gene sequence: CDR1 MNHEY, CDR2 SVGAGI. The CDR3 covers 11 residues. The CDR3 sequence: CASSMGGSPFF. The CDR3 DNA sequence: TGTGCCAGCAGTATGGGGGGAAGTCCGTTCTTC.

The CDR3 loop is CASSPGIYTELFF. In nucleotides, the CDR3 is TGTGCCAGCAGTCCCGGGATATACACGGAGCTGTTTTTT. The genes are TRBV6-5 and TRBJ2-2, with D possibly TRBD2 on 5 matching bases. Between the trimmed V and J ends, which lost 5 bases and 10 bases, there was a span of 14 bases. The CDR3 is 13 amino acids. The germline CDR1 and CDR2 sequences are MNHEY and SVGAGI.